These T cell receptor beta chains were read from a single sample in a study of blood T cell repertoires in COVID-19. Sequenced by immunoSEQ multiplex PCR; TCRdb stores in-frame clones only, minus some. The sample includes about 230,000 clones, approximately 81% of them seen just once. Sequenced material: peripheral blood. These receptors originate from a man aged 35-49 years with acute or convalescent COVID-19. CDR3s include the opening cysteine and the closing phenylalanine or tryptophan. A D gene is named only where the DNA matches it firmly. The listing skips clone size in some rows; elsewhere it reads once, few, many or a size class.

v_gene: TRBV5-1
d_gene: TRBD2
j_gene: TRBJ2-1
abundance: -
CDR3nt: TGCGCCAGCAGCCTAGAGCGGGGGCCATTGCAGTTCTTC
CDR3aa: CASSLERGPLQFF

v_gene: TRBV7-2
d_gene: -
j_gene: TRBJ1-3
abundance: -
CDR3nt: TGTGCCAGCAGCTCGGACAGTAGAAACACCATATATTTT
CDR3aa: CASSSDSRNTIYF

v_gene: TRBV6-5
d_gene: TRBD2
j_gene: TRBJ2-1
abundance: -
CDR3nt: TGTGCCAGCAGCCGGGGACTAGCGGGGATCAATGAGCAGTTCTTC
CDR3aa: CASSRGLAGINEQFF

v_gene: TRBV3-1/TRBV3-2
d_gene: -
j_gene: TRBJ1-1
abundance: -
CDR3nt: TGTGCCAGCAGCCCCACAGGGAAATATACTGAAGCTTTCTTT
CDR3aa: CASSPTGKYTEAFF

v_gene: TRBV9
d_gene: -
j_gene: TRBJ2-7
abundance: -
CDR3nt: TGTGCCAGCAGCCCACAGGGTCGGGCTTACGAGCAGTACTTC
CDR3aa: CASSPQGRAYEQYF

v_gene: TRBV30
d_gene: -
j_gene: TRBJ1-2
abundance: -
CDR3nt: TGTGCCTTAAAGGAGGGCAGCTACTATGGCTACACCTTC
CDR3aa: CALKEGSYYGYTF

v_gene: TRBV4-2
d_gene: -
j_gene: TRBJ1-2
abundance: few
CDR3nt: TGTGCCAGCAAAGCAACTTATACAGGGACCAACTATGGCTACACCTTC
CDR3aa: CASKATYTGTNYGYTF

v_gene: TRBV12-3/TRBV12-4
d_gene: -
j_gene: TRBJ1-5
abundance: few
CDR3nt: TGTGCCAGCAGTTTGGCAAGAAATCAGCCCCAGCATTTT
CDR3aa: CASSLARNQPQHF

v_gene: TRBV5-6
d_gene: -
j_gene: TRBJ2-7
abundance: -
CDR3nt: TGTGCCAGCAGCGCGGGCCTAACCACCTACGAGCAGTACTTC
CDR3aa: CASSAGLTTYEQYF

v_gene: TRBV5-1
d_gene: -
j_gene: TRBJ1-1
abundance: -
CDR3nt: TGCGCCAGCAGGCAAAACACAGACCTGAACACTGAAGCTTTCTTT
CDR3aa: CASRQNTDLNTEAFF

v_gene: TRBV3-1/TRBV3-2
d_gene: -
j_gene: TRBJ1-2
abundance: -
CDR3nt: TGTGCCAGCAGCCCCCCGTGGCGGGGGGCGCGCTTTAACTATGGCTACACCTTC
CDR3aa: CASSPPWRGARFNYGYTF

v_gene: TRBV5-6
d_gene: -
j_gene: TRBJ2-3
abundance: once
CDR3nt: TGTGCCAGCAGCTCCGGGTCATACGATACGCAGTATTTT
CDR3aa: CASSSGSYDTQYF

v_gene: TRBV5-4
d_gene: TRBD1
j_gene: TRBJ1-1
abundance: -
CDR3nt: TGTGCCAGCAGCCTCTGGACAGGGCGGACTGAAGCTTTCTTT
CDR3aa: CASSLWTGRTEAFF

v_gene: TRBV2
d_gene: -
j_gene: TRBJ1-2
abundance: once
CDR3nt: TGTGCCAGCAGTGAAGCGACGGGGGACGCCTATGGCTACACCTTC
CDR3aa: CASSEATGDAYGYTF

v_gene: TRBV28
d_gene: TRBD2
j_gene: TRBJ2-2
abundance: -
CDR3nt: TGTGCCACCCTTGGATGGGAGGGCGGGCACACCGGGGAGCTGTTTTTT
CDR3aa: CATLGWEGGHTGELFF

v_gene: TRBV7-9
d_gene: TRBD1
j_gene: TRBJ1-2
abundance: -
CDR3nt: TGTGCCAGCAGCTCAAACCGGGACAGCTATGGCTACACCTTC
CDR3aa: CASSSNRDSYGYTF

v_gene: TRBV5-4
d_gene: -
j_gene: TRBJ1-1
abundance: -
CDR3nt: TGTGCCAGCAGCGCAGGACTCGTGGCTGAAGCTTTCTTT
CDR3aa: CASSAGLVAEAFF

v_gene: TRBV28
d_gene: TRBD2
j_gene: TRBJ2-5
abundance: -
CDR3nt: TGTGCCAGCAGTTCCCCGCCGGGGGGCCAAGAGACCCAGTACTTC
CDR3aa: CASSSPPGGQETQYF

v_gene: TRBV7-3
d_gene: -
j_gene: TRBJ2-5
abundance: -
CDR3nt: TGTGCCAGCAGCGCGATCGGGAGCCGAACACAAGAGACCCAGTACTTC
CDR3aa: CASSAIGSRTQETQYF

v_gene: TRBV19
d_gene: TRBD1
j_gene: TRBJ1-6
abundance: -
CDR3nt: TGTGCCAGTAGTATGGCCAGGGGGAATTCACCCCTCCACTTT
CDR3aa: CASSMARGNSPLHF

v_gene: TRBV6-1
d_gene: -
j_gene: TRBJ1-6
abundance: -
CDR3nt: TGTGCCAGCAGTGAACTCGCAGTGGGCCTTTATAATTCACCCCTCCACTTT
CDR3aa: CASSELAVGLYNSPLHF

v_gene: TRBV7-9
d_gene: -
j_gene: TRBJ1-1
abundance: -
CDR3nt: TGTGCCAGCAGCCCCCTTTTGGACAGAACCCTGAACACTGAAGCTTTCTTT
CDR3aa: CASSPLLDRTLNTEAFF